This TCR beta chain derives from a study of cytomegalovirus exposure and HLA in healthy donors. Study overall: The study placed about four fifths of its 350 to 450 genotyped donors in the Caucasian-associated ancestry cluster.

CDR3 length: 15 amino acids. Germline-derived CDR1 and CDR2 are LNHDA and SQIVND (reference sequence). Use of 60 Vbeta and 13 Jbeta primers characterized the PCR. Clones were sequenced by immunoSEQ multiplex PCR, and TCRdb holds only the in-frame ones, with some missing. The table includes under 150,000 clones, roughly 80% detected once. The TCR sequence derives from a male donor in good health and CMV-seronegative. Material: PBMCs. The chain combines TRBV19 with TRBJ2-1, with 9 bases lining up with TRBD1. The CDR3 spells CATTHGGTGYNEQFF. The CDR3 DNA follows: TGTGCAACTACCCACGGGGGGACAGGGTACAATGAGCAGTTCTTC.